This TCR beta chain was recorded in a study of blood T cells in healthy people across ages. Looked up from germline, CDR1 is ENHRY and CDR2 is SYGVKD. CDR3 size: 13 residues. V lost 10 bases, J lost 1 base, and 13 bases lay in between. Together with a sample-barcoded 5' primer, a J-beta primer mix was included in a second PCR lasting roughly 6 to 12 cycles. TCRdb redid the calling of the 5' RACE reads with MiXCR, one entry per CDR3 protein. The data show about a million distinct CDR3 sequences, with about 51% seen just once and over 20% held by the top ten. The sequencing sample was made of blood. The genes are TRBV10-3 and TRBJ2-5; the D gene is possibly TRBD2 (6 bases). The receptor was isolated from a woman aged 60 to 75 in good health. CDR3 sequence (DNA): TGTGCCAGCATGGCGGGACCCCAAGAGACCCAGTACTTC. It encodes CASMAGPQETQYF.